Sequencing of this T cell receptor (beta chain) was carried out in a study of CD8 T cells in Susac syndrome. TCR beta sequencing covered blood CD8+ and CD4+ T cells. Germline CDR1 reads SQVTM; CDR2 reads ANQGSEA. Trimming took 7 bases from V and 3 from J, leaving 3 bases between them. This CDR3 is 9 amino acids long. It was with random hexamers that roughly 0.45 to 1 ug RNA was reverse transcribed. Across 54 Vbeta and 13 Jbeta, immunoSEQ multiplex PCR amplified TCR beta CDR3. From the immunoSEQ multiplex PCR reads, TCRdb called clonotypes with MiXCR, one entry per CDR3 protein. The sample carries approximately 120,000 distinct CDR3 sequences, roughly 90% recorded once.

The sequenced sample consisted of CD8+ T cells from PBMCs. The chain has TRBV29-1 and TRBJ1-2; D unresolved. This receptor was obtained from a human donor in good health. CDR3 residues: CSEDYGYTF. CDR3 DNA: TGCAGCGAAGACTATGGCTACACCTTC.